One and the same sample provided the 8 T cell receptor beta chains below, sequenced in a study of T cells after yellow fever vaccination. MiXCR, run by TCRdb on the 5' RACE reads, gives a single entry per CDR3 protein. The sample lists approximately 300,000 distinct CDR3 sequences; roughly 10% were seen once. The specimen comprised CD4+ T cells sorted from PBMCs, sampled 45 days after the yellow fever booster vaccination. These receptor sequences come from a man aged 18-30 years who received the YFV17D yellow fever vaccine.

This clonotype showed up just a few times. V gene TRBV5-1 combines with J gene TRBJ2-1, with no clear D. The CDR3 totals 12 residues. The V end was cut by 4 bases, the J end by 6 bases, with 8 bases between. The V gene's germline CDR1 is SGHRS and CDR2 YFSETQ. For the CDR3, the DNA is TGCGCCAGCAGCGGTATGGGCAATGAGCAGTTCTTC. This translates into CASSGMGNEQFF.

This clonotype appeared a few times. The CDR3 nucleotides are TGCAGTGCTCAAAGGGGGACTACCCCCTACGAGCAGTACTTC. Amino acid sequence: CSAQRGTTPYEQYF. The chain has TRBV20-1 and TRBJ2-7; D possibly corresponds to TRBD2 (7 bases). The CDR3 runs 14 residues. From germline, CDR1 is DFQATT and CDR2 SNEGSKA (reference sequence). Trimming cost V 5 bases and J 2 bases, with 16 bases left between them.

This clonotype was counted ten times or more. This chain connects TRBV7-9 to TRBJ2-1; D gene unclear. Looked up from germline, CDR1 is SEHNR and CDR2 is FQNEAQ (reference sequence). The CDR3 loop spans 14 amino acids. V gave up 5 bases and J gave up 0 bases, with 8 bases separating them. CDR3: CASSPRSSYNEQFF. CDR3 nucleotides: TGTGCCAGCAGCCCCCGAAGCTCCTACAATGAGCAGTTCTTC.

The table lists this clonotype with many counts. The rearrangement joins TRBV4-3 to TRBJ2-3, with D possibly TRBD1 on 6 matching bases. CDR1 is LGHNA and CDR2 is YSLEER in the germline V gene. The CDR3 sequence is 16 residues long. Trimming removed 0 bases at V and 4 bases at J, with 14 bases between. This CDR3 is CASSQDNVGAADTQYF. CDR3 in DNA: TGCGCCAGCAGCCAAGATAATGTGGGGGCGGCAGATACGCAGTATTTT.

V is TRBV6-1 and J is TRBJ1-1, with TRBD1 matching 7 bases. V dropped 7 bases and J dropped 9; count of bases not matched to a gene: 11. The CDR3 is 13 residues long. Germline-derived CDR1 and CDR2 are MNHNS and SASEGT. The CDR3: CASKTLDRIKAFF. The CDR3, as DNA: TGTGCCAGCAAAACATTGGACAGGATTAAAGCTTTCTTT.

This clonotype was seen a handful of times. V gene TRBV5-6 combines with J gene TRBJ2-5; 7 bases are shared with TRBD1. The trim removed 2 bases at V and 5 bases at J, leaving 3 bases unmatched. This CDR3 spans 13 amino acids. In germline, CDR1 is SGHDT, CDR2 YYEEEE. CDR3 bases: TGTGCCAGCAGCTTCGACAGGGTGGAGACCCAGTACTTC. Encoded protein: CASSFDRVETQYF.

This clonotype showed up just a few times. V gene TRBV4-3 combines with J gene TRBJ2-7; D unclear. CDR1 and CDR2 from the germline V gene are LGHNA and YSLEER. There are 16 residues in the CDR3. Trimming took off 0 bases at V and 2 bases at J, with 14 bases between the two ends. CDR3 nucleotide sequence: TGCGCCAGCAGCCAAGATGTAAGGGTACAGACCTACGAGCAGTACTTC. Its protein is CASSQDVRVQTYEQYF.

In its sample, this clonotype was seen a few times. The chain combines TRBV4-1 with TRBJ1-4, with D possibly TRBD1 on 5 matching bases. This CDR3 contains 13 residues. V dropped 1 base and J dropped 14 bases, with 14 bases sitting between them. The V gene's germline CDR1 is MGHRA and CDR2 YSYEKL. The CDR3 region has the DNA TGCGCCAGCAGCCAAGGACAGCATCTCAATCTGTTTTTT. Translation gives CASSQGQHLNLFF.